What follows is one T cell receptor (beta chain) and its context. The clone's antigen remains unknown. A roughly 2.7 ml peripheral blood sample was drawn into PAXgene tubes per donor and stored at -80°C. Without any T cell sorting, total RNA was extracted from whole blood using the PAXgene blood miRNA kit on an automated QIAcube. Peripheral blood from monozygotic twin pairs, either concordant or discordant for inflammatory bowel disease, underwent deep TCRalpha and TCRbeta repertoire profiling that used unique molecular barcoding. For every twin pair, smoking habits were documented, and each individual was categorised as a current, former or never smoker. These data come from a study of monozygotic twins with inflammatory bowel disease (dated by TCRdb to about 2019). Study-level background: The full study comprised around 30 monozygotic twin pairs: nine German pairs (four IBD-concordant, five IBD-discordant) and 19 IBD-discordant Danish pairs. Within discordant pairs, disease-associated traits were sought mainly by comparing IBD patients with their genetically identical healthy co-twins. Each individual had, on average, about 151 000 unique TCRalpha sequences and 181 000 unique TCRbeta sequences available for analysis.

The CDR3 covers 13 residues, taking in both the cysteine and the phenylalanine. No coding sequence is recorded. CDR1 and CDR2 (MDHEN, SYDVKM) derive from the germline V gene. Summary of the overall study and its limitations: The analysis was unable to tell apart different T cell subtypes. TCRbeta repertoire diversity, by inverse Simpson index, was decreased in IBD patients compared with their healthy co-twins. The results gave no support for a single strong signal or clonotype linked to IBD. Concordant and discordant twins showed no difference in repertoire similarity, possibly because of limited statistical power. Compared with healthy twins, IBD patients shared fewer clonotypes with other individuals, and the difference was most pronounced in patients with signs of disease activity. Because patients were on differing immunosuppressive treatments, the repertoires may have picked up extra background noise and inter-individual variability.

Library preparation employed 5' RACE. For each TCR library, approximately 3,700 ng of total RNA was used. For each sample, cDNA synthesis with SMARTScribe reverse transcriptase was split into eight separate reactions. During cDNA synthesis, template switching introduced unique molecular identifiers that contained a 6-nucleotide sample barcode. Amplification of TCRalpha and TCRbeta cDNA involved two nested PCRs of 16 and 9 cycles, and each PCR was followed by bead purification. Before amplification, the cDNA was both treated with uracil DNA-glycosylase and purified with the QIAquick PCR purification kit. In the second PCR, Illumina TruSeq-compatible adapters and sample-specific barcodes were added. Library quality and concentration were assessed using TapeStation and Qubit, and about 5 ng of each library was pooled. Pooled libraries were sequenced on an Illumina HiSeq2500 single-index Rapid Run with 2 x 100 bp reads and custom sequencing primers. The authors' pipeline ran thus. PCR and sequencing errors were corrected by UMI-based consensus assembly using MiGEC version 1.2.6. MiXCR version 2.1.1 handled V(D)J alignment, clonotype assembly and CDR3 extraction. To normalise gene usage, clonotype sharing and MAIT/NKT TCR abundance, the top 1000, 10 000 and 20 000 clonotypes in each sample were analysed. Diversity was computed as the inverse Simpson index with the vegan R package after downsampling to 27 000 UMIs. Paired Mann-Whitney U tests were applied to discordant twin pairs, and Benjamini-Hochberg correction was used for multiple testing. TCRdb reprocessed the reads into one record per CDR3 protein sequence, lacking DNA. TCRdb, not the authors, supplied the V and J calls. The sample's table lists a count of 150,000 or so distinct CDR3 sequences. Approximately 7% of the sample is taken by the ten largest.

The sample was blood. The sequence links TRBV28 to TRBJ2-3. The clonotype was recovered from a human donor with ulcerative colitis or Crohn's disease, or a healthy co-twin of an affected twin (not recorded which). The CDR3: CASSFTAPDTQYF.